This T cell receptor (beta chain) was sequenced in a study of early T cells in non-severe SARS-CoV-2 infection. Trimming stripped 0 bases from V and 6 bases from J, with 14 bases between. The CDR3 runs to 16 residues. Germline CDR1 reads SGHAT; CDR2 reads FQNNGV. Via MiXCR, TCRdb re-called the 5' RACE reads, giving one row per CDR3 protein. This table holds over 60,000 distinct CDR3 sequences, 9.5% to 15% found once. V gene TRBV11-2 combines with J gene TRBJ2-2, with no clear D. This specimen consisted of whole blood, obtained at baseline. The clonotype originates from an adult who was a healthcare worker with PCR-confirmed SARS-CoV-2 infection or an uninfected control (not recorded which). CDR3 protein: CASSLEALIWPGELFF. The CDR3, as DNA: TGTGCCAGCAGCTTAGAAGCGCTTATTTGGCCCGGGGAGCTGTTTTTT.